What follows describes a single TCR beta chain. Its antigen remains unknown. This record comes from a study of T cells in narcolepsy. Whole-study context: Donors had narcolepsy type 1 or type 2, or were healthy controls. Notes on the study in general: Healthy controls reportedly lacked the autoreactive clonotypes serially found in patients' blood. HCRT-specific and TRIB2-specific autoreactive clonotypes appeared among same-patient CSF and blood CD4+ clonotypes. In some patient and control memory CD4+ samples, autoreactive clones were absent.

TCRdb keeps only in-frame clones here, not all; method: immunoSEQ multiplex PCR. This table has approximately 28,000 clones, over 65% appearing once. Losses at the gene ends were 4 bases for V and 0 bases for J; bases not matched to a gene: 6. The CDR3 has 16 amino acids. Germline CDR1 and CDR2: MNHNS and SASEGT. Material for sequencing was memory (CD45RA-) CD4+ T cells from blood. The chain combines TRBV6-1 with TRBJ2-3, with 8 bases that match TRBD2. This receptor was identified in a human donor in good health. CDR3 protein: CASSGLSGTSTDTQYF. The CDR3 coding sequence is TGTGCCAGCAGTGGCCTTAGCGGGACCAGCACAGATACGCAGTATTTT.